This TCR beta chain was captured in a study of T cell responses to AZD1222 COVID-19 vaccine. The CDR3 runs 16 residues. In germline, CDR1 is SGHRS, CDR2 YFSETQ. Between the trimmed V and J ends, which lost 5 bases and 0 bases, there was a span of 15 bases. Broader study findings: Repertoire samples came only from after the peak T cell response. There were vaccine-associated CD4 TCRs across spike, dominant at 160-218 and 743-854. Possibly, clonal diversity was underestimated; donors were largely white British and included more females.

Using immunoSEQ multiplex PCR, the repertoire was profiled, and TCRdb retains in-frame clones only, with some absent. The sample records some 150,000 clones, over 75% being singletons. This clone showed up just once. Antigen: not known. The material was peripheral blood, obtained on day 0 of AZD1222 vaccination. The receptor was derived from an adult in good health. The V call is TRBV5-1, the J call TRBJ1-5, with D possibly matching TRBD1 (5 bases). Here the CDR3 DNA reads TGCGCCAGCAGATCTCAGGGCCCCAATAGCAATCAGCCCCAGCATTTT. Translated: CASRSQGPNSNQPQHF.